This TCR beta chain was identified in a study of blood T cell repertoires in COVID-19. Participants came from roughly 25 US areas, aged roughly 18 to 89 years. Participants had their cohort set by participant-reported clinical history. The CDR3 is 15 residues long. CDR1 SNHLY and CDR2 FYNNEI come from the germline V gene. J was trimmed by 1 base and V by 4 bases; bases with no gene match: 2. Method: immunoSEQ multiplex PCR; TCRdb's copy keeps in-frame clones and lacks some. Here the sample spans over 350,000 clones, more than 75% being singletons. V and J are TRBV2 and TRBJ2-2; 8 bases match TRBD2. Sample: PBMCs or T cells enriched from blood (not recorded which). This TCR derives from a woman in her forties or fifties who had recovered from COVID-19. This CDR3 reads CASSAGLVNTGELFF. The CDR3 DNA sequence: TGTGCCAGCAGTGCGGGACTAGTGAACACCGGGGAGCTGTTTTTT.